This TCR beta chain was recorded in a study of OX40 agonist ivuxolimab in advanced cancers. On the study more broadly: Three patients showed partial responses: one hepatocellular carcinoma and two cutaneous melanoma cases.

Germline V lookup: CDR1 GTSNPN, CDR2 SVGIG (reference sequence). Trimming removed 4 bases from V and 4 bases from J, with 17 bases in between. The CDR3 sequence is 14 residues long. Clones were read by immunoSEQ multiplex PCR, and TCRdb kept only the in-frame ones, dropping some. The repertoire has some 34,000 clones, approximately 80% of them found once; the top ten carry around 12%. This sample comprised CD4+ or CD8+ T cells sorted from blood, obtained in a trial of the OX40 agonist ivuxolimab. The chain is built from TRBV30 and TRBJ2-7; D might be TRBD1 or TRBD2, each matching 6 bases. The receptor's source is an adult with an advanced solid tumor such as melanoma, head and neck, liver or kidney cancer. CDR3 DNA sequence: TGTGCCTGGACCAACGGGGGCTCCCCGTACGAGCAGTACTTC. Protein product: CAWTNGGSPYEQYF.